The rows below give T cell receptor beta chains drawn from one sample of a study of T cells expressing NK-cell markers. TCRdb reprocessed the 5' RACE reads and stores each CDR3 protein as one record, lacking DNA. The sample holds about 390,000 distinct CDR3 sequences. Sequenced material: blood T cells: a sorted CD56 or NKG2C T cell subset, CD4+ or CD8+ T cells, or bulk PBMC T cells (not recorded which). These receptors were collected from a woman between 45 and 60 years old in good health. CDR3s include the opening cysteine and the closing phenylalanine or tryptophan.

>TRBV2|TRBJ2-7
CASSEPRGEYEQYF
>TRBV20-1|TRBJ1-5
CSARDLVRGGNQPQHF
>TRBV24-1|TRBJ2-2
CATSTGGWEKNTGELFF
>TRBV6-5|TRBJ2-2
CASKRERTGELFF
>TRBV12-3/TRBV12-4|TRBJ2-7
CASTLGGQAYYEQYF
>TRBV12-3/TRBV12-4|TRBJ2-3
CASSLTGQGPDTQYF
>TRBV5-1|TRBJ2-7
CASKGLAGATYEQYF
>TRBV4-1|TRBJ2-3
CASSQDRDISTDTQYF
>TRBV5-6|TRBJ2-7
CASSSPRDALTFEQYF
>TRBV2|TRBJ1-3
CASSEAIKISTIYF
>TRBV6-5|TRBJ1-1
CASSYGPGLNTEAFF
>TRBV27|TRBJ2-7
CASRPRTSGLAYEQYF
>TRBV7-3|TRBJ2-2
CASSLNSGELFF
>TRBV20-1|TRBJ1-2
CSAIGGHGYTF
>TRBV30|TRBJ1-5
CAWSVRGPQPQHF
>TRBV3-1|TRBJ2-5
CASSPQSSVASGRFEETQYF
>TRBV6-5|TRBJ2-1
CASGYLGLAGAPYNEQFF
>TRBV12-3/TRBV12-4|TRBJ2-2
CASRRGPSGGLDGELFF
>TRBV9|TRBJ2-1
CASSPLGLAGGETYNEQFF
>TRBV20-1|TRBJ2-1
CSARDWASGVPNNEQFF
>TRBV29-1|TRBJ2-6
CSVDVSVPGANVLTF
>TRBV20-1|TRBJ2-1
CSATAGSRYNEQFF
>TRBV30|TRBJ2-1
CAWSENRGGEQFF
>TRBV5-1|TRBJ2-1
CASSRTASSGLNEQFF
>TRBV6-6|TRBJ2-2
CASSYRSPGELFF
>TRBV29-1|TRBJ1-5
CSVERGPNQPQHF
>TRBV9|TRBJ2-3
CASSVEGTAPTDTQYF
>TRBV19|TRBJ1-1
CASKLGAGGMNTEAFF
>TRBV5-1|TRBJ1-1
CASSLAWRSAEAFF
>TRBV5-1|TRBJ2-3
CASRPGQGAEDTQYF
>TRBV20-1|TRBJ2-7
CSASPGPSYEQYF
>TRBV5-1|TRBJ2-1
CASSLVVTAYNEQFF
>TRBV24-1|TRBJ2-1
CATSDPTPTSYNEQFF
>TRBV6-2/TRBV6-3|TRBJ2-1
CASTRAGGNEQFF
>TRBV20-1|TRBJ2-7
CSARAQTHYEQYF
>TRBV5-1|TRBJ2-1
CASSLNREAEQFF
>TRBV7-9|TRBJ1-4
CASSEQSYREKLFF
>TRBV20-1|TRBJ2-2
CSAREGLAGASGGELFF
>TRBV12-3/TRBV12-4|TRBJ2-1
CASSARSALGRPLYNEQFF
>TRBV6-2/TRBV6-3|TRBJ2-1
CASRGRLRYNEQFF
>TRBV6-2/TRBV6-3|TRBJ1-2
CASSSYTGQGNGYTF
>TRBV10-2|TRBJ1-6
CASWTDNNSPLHF
>TRBV12-3/TRBV12-4|TRBJ2-2
CASRRLASVTGELFF
>TRBV7-8|TRBJ2-1
CASSLVSRANEQFF
>TRBV12-3/TRBV12-4|TRBJ1-4
CASTATGAREKLFF